This T cell receptor beta chain was captured by sequencing in a study of PD-1 blockade in classical Hodgkin lymphoma (dated by TCRdb to about 2020). Background on the whole study: Nivolumab dosing was 3 mg/kg intravenously every 2 weeks, continuing until either disease progression or unacceptable toxicity. A peripheral blood immune signature of response to PD-1 blockade in classical Hodgkin lymphoma was defined using TCR beta sequencing and CyTOF.

To note about this clone: The antigen it binds to is not known. No clone much larger than this one lies a single base away; base qualities are absent.

The time point label, read with the paper, signifies: cycle 1 day 1 (C1D1), immediately before nivolumab initiation. All trial patients had relapsed after autologous stem cell transplantation, with cohorts A, B and C differing in prior brentuximab vedotin exposure. Magnetic negative selection with a Miltenyi CD8+ T cell isolation kit was used to purify CD8+ T cells from thawed PBMCs. The trial cohort was composed of about 58 patients with relapsed/refractory classical Hodgkin lymphoma, for whom complete response, partial response or progressive disease was recorded as best overall response. Trial patients were treated with single-agent nivolumab in the multi-cohort phase II CheckMate 205 trial. An independent review committee assessed best overall response by applying the 2007 International Working Group response criteria. Trial PBMCs were collected immediately before nivolumab initiation (C1D1) and during therapy at cycle 2 day 1 and cycle 4 day 1. Peripheral blood was collected in 8 mL Vacutainer Cell Preparation Tubes, from which PBMCs were isolated by centrifugation and then cryopreserved. Purified CD4+ and CD8+ fractions were prepared only for cases with an additional available PBMC sample. On LS columns in a quadroMACS separator, the magnetically labelled cells were depleted, and the flow-through was collected as the purified fraction.

Genomic DNA was isolated using the Qiagen DNeasy kit from unsorted PBMCs as well as from negatively selected CD4+ and CD8+ fractions. TCR beta CDR3 regions were subjected to amplification by immunoSEQ multiplex PCR with primers that anneal to V and J segments. A synthetic immune receptor repertoire was used to minimize amplification bias, and any remaining bias was removed computationally after sequencing. In the original analysis: Repertoire diversity was quantified as the Shannon entropy index using custom Python scripts. The unsorted, CD4+ and CD8+ repertoires were each analyzed separately, with the exception of combined analyses, where CD4+ and CD8+ sequences were merged in silico. A clone was considered expanded if an increase in frequency of at least 2-fold after treatment relative to C1D1 was found, and a pseudocount of 0.5 was applied to clones undetected at baseline. Singleton clones were defined as clones with 0 or 1 copy at C1D1, and non-singleton clones were defined as clones with 2 or more copies. Clones expanded in unsorted samples were annotated as CD4+, CD8+ or unknown by matching protein sequences in sorted samples from the same patient. Wilcoxon tests on paired samples were used to test diversity changes from C1D1 to C4D1. The table comes from immuneACCESS by way of TCRdb, which keeps in-frame sequences with V and J called. Part of the clones is missing from these tables; in studies checked, under half for an unresolved V gene and the rest for unknown reasons. The DNA gave D and trimming, while V, J and clone size come from that table. The sample table records roughly 12,000 clones; under 85% of these occur just once. Around a quarter of the sample goes to the ten largest clones.

General study outcomes and caveats: CD4+ but not CD8+ TCR diversity rose significantly by C4D1 (p=0.0027 vs p=0.16), most apparent in complete responders (p=0.02). The study was restricted to a single clinical trial cohort, and the causes of repertoire differences, possibly disease activity or prior therapy, were left undefined. Diversity was lower in patients who began nivolumab less than 1 year after ASCT, so these patients were left out of later analyses to avoid confounding by immune reconstitution. Among trial patients, those achieving complete response had baseline diversity similar to that of newly diagnosed patients, while diversity was significantly lower in partial responders and progressors. Baseline TCR diversity was reported as lower in newly diagnosed patients than in healthy donors, and lower still in relapsed/refractory patients.

The receptor comes from a human donor with classical Hodgkin lymphoma. This specimen was CD8+ T cells from blood, taken at baseline.

The CDR3 in this case is CASSLARDTTNYGYTF. At the DNA level, the sequence is TGTGCCAGCAGCTTAGCAAGGGACACAACTAACTATGGCTACACCTTC. The V and J genes are TRBV7-6 and TRBJ1-2, and perhaps TRBD1 as D gene, on 6 matching bases. CDR1 and CDR2 were assigned from the germline V gene as SGHVS and FNYEAQ. A distance of 11 bases separates the germline ends of V and J, which lose 0 bases and 0 bases respectively. From the cysteine through the phenylalanine, the CDR3 covers 16 amino acids. Only CDR3 DNA is held: 48 bases, read in frame from base 1.